Following are 15 T cell receptor beta chains from one sample sequenced in a study of T cell changes during pregnancy in multiple sclerosis. Using immunoSEQ multiplex PCR, the repertoire was profiled, and TCRdb retains in-frame clones only, with some absent. The data contain tens of thousands of clones, over 75% of them seen just once; the ten biggest clones take up more than 2%. The sample in question was peripheral blood, obtained in the first trimester of pregnancy. These receptors were obtained from a female donor in good health, enrolled as a control in a pregnancy study.

The rearrangement joins TRBV5-4 to TRBJ1-5, with D perhaps matching TRBD1 (6 bases). CDR3 size: 14 residues. V was cut by 4 bases and J by 3 bases, with 11 bases left in between. The germline V gene encodes CDR1 SGHNT and CDR2 YYREEE (reference sequence). DNA of the CDR3: TGTGCCAGCAGCCCAGGACAGACCAATCAGCCCCAGCATTTT. This codes for CASSPGQTNQPQHF.

The V and J genes are TRBV7-9 and TRBJ2-7; D is possibly TRBD1 (6 bases). The CDR3 loop spans 14 amino acids. V shed 4 bases and J shed 0 bases, with 10 bases lying between them. Germline CDR1 and CDR2: SEHNR and FQNEAQ (reference sequence). The CDR3: CASSSQGISYEQYF. CDR3 DNA: TGTGCCAGCAGCTCCCAGGGGATCTCCTACGAGCAGTACTTC.

The count of this clone is one. J is TRBJ2-3 and V is TRBV28, with 11 bases that match TRBD1. Per the germline V gene, CDR1 is MDHEN and CDR2 is SYDVKM. The CDR3 covers 16 residues. V was pared by 2 bases and J by 3 bases, with 4 bases of the junction left unmatched. For the CDR3, the DNA is TGTGCCAGCAGTTTAGCCGGGGACAGGGGGACAGATACGCAGTATTTT. Translating it yields CASSLAGDRGTDTQYF.

The chain joins TRBV11-2 to TRBJ2-2; D gene unclear. The CDR3 loop spans 14 amino acids. V gave up 1 base and J gave up 4 bases, with 7 bases separating them. Germline CDR1 is SGHAT and CDR2 is FQNNGV. The CDR3 loop is CASSLGQSTGELFF. CDR3 sequence (DNA): TGTGCCAGCAGCTTAGGCCAGTCCACCGGGGAGCTGTTTTTT. The full variable domain, completed using reference TRBV11-2 and TRBJ2-2, is EAGVAQSPRYKIIEKRQSVAFWCNPISGHATLYWYQQILGQGPKLLIQFQNNGVVDDSQLPKDRFSAERLKGVDSTLKIQPAKLEDSAVYLCASSLGQSTGELFFGEGSRLTVL.

This chain joins TRBV6-1 and TRBJ2-7; perhaps TRBD1 as D (6 bases). Trimming left V 7 bases short and J 1 base short, with 17 bases between. The CDR3 loop spans 15 amino acids. Germline CDR1 is MNHNS and CDR2 is SASEGT. This CDR3 reads CASTTPRGLSYEQYF. The CDR3 DNA reads as TGTGCCAGCACTACGCCCAGGGGTCTTTCCTACGAGCAGTACTTC.

V and J are TRBV7-8 and TRBJ2-3, with D perhaps matching TRBD1 (5 bases). This CDR3 is 17 amino acids long. V dropped 3 bases and J dropped 2 bases, with 18 bases sitting between them. Germline assignment: CDR1 SGHVS and CDR2 FQNEAQ. CDR3 coding DNA: TGTGCCAGCAGCTTCCCTTTGTGGCAGGGCCTCACAGATACGCAGTATTTT. Its protein product is CASSFPLWQGLTDTQYF.

The chain has TRBV19 and TRBJ2-3, with a weak D call TRBD2 (6 bases). The V gene's germline CDR1 is LNHDA and CDR2 SQIVND (reference sequence). This CDR3 spans 14 amino acids. Trimming took 3 bases from V and 4 from J, leaving 11 bases between them. The CDR3 DNA sequence: TGTGCCAGTAGTATGGACTGGAGGGCAGATACGCAGTATTTT. It is translated as CASSMDWRADTQYF.

The J gene is TRBJ2-1, the V gene TRBV7-9; TRBD2 might be the D (5 bases). The length of the CDR3 is 17 residues. Looked up from germline, CDR1 is SEHNR and CDR2 is FQNEAQ (reference sequence). Trimming cost V 2 bases and J 2 bases, with 16 bases left between them. The CDR3: CASSLRSARSTYNEQFF. As DNA, the CDR3 is TGTGCCAGCAGCTTACGTAGCGCTAGATCCACCTACAATGAGCAGTTCTTC.

In its sample, this clone was seen once. The chain uses TRBV7-9 and TRBJ2-3, with TRBD2 identical over 7 bases. CDR1 is SEHNR, CDR2 FQNEAQ, per germline (reference sequence). CDR3 size: 12 residues. The ends lost 5 bases at V and 5 bases at J; junction bases unmatched: 1. CDR3 protein: CASSTGGDTQYF. Written as DNA, the CDR3 is TGTGCCAGCAGCACGGGAGGAGATACGCAGTATTTT.

V and J are TRBV28 and TRBJ1-1; unclear D gene. The CDR3 is 15 amino acids. The V end was cut by 4 bases, the J end by 1 base, with 13 bases between. Germline values: CDR1 MDHEN, CDR2 SYDVKM. CDR3 nucleotides: TGTGCCAGCAGTTACCCCCCAGGAAAGAACACTGAAGCTTTCTTT. It translates to CASSYPPGKNTEAFF.

V is TRBV19 and J is TRBJ1-1, with D maybe TRBD1 (6 bases). The CDR3 has 16 amino acids. V lost 4 bases and J lost 9, with 24 bases in between. CDR1 is LNHDA, CDR2 SQIVND, per germline (reference sequence). The CDR3 coding sequence is TGTGCCAGTAGTACCCAGGGGCAGGGCGGTACCCCTAAAGCTTTCTTT. Translation gives CASSTQGQGGTPKAFF. Supplemented by reference TRBV19 and TRBJ1-1, the full variable domain reads DGGITQSPKYLFRKEGQNVTLSCEQNLNHDAMYWYRQDPGQGLRLIYYSQIVNDFQKGDIAEGYSVSREKKESFPLTVTSAQKNPTAFYLCASSTQGQGGTPKAFFGQGTRLTVV.

This chain uses TRBV6-6 with TRBJ2-1, with D perhaps matching TRBD2 (6 bases). Per the germline V gene, CDR1 is MNHNY and CDR2 is SVGAGI (reference sequence). Trimming removed 6 bases at V and 5 bases at J, with 20 bases between. The CDR3 has 16 residues. The CDR3 loop is CASSPIPKREDNEQFF. The CDR3 DNA follows: TGTGCCAGCAGCCCCATTCCCAAGAGGGAGGACAATGAGCAGTTCTTC.

This clone came up many times. The chain joins TRBV7-9 to TRBJ1-1, with unresolved D. Looked up from germline, CDR1 is SEHNR and CDR2 is FQNEAQ (reference sequence). V lost 3 bases and J 4 bases, leaving 24 bases between the germline ends. The CDR3 totals 18 residues. The CDR3 region has the DNA TGTGCCAGCAGCTTTCAATCCATAACGTCCCGCGGTTCCACTGAAGCTTTCTTT. Residues: CASSFQSITSRGSTEAFF.

The V gene is TRBV9, the J gene TRBJ2-7; 7 nucleotides align to TRBD1. V trimming: 0 bases; J trimming: 3 bases; junction bases outside the gene matches: 6. The CDR3 totals 15 residues. Germline CDR1 SGDLS, CDR2 YYNGEE. CDR3 residues: CASSVAEQGIYEQYF. CDR3 nucleotide sequence: TGTGCCAGCAGCGTAGCTGAACAGGGGATCTACGAGCAGTACTTC. The entire variable domain, with the rest obtained from reference TRBV9 and TRBJ2-7, is as follows: DSGVTQTPKHLITATGQRVTLRCSPRSGDLSVYWYQQSLDQGLQFLIQYYNGEERAKGNILERFSAQQFPDLHSELNLSSLELGDSALYFCASSVAEQGIYEQYFGPGTRLTVT.

The J gene is TRBJ2-7, the V gene TRBV6-5; possibly TRBD1 for D (7 bases). The germline V gene encodes CDR1 MNHEY and CDR2 SVGAGI. The CDR3 spans 15 residues. Trimming left V 4 bases short and J 2 bases short, with 15 bases between. CDR3 nucleotides: TGTGCCAGCAGTTCCCTGGGCAGGGGGGCCTACGAGCAGTACTTC. Translating gives CASSSLGRGAYEQYF.